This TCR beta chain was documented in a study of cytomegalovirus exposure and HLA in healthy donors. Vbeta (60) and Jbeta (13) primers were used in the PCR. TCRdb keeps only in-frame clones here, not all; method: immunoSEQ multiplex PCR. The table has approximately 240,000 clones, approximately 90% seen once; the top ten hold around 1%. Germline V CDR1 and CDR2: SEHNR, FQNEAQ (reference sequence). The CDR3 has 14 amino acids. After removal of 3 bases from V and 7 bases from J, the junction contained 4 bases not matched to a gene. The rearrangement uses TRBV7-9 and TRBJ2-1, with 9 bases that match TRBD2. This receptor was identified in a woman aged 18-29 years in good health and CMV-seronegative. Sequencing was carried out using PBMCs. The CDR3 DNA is TGTGCCAGCAGCTTGGGACTAGCTCTAAATGAGCAGTTCTTC. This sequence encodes CASSLGLALNEQFF.